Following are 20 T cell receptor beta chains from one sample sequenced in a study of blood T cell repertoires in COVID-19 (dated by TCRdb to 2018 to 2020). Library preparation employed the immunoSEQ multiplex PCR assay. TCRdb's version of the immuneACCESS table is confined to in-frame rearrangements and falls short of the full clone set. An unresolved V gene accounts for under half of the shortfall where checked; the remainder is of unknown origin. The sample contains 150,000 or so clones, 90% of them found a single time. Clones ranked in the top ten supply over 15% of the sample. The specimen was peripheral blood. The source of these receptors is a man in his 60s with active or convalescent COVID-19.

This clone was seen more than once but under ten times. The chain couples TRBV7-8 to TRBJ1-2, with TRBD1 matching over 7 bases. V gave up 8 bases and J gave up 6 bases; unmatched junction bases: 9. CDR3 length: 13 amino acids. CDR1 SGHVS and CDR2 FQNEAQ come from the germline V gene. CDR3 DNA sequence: TGTGCCAGCCGTATAGGGGGCGCTAATGGCTACACCTTC. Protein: CASRIGGANGYTF.

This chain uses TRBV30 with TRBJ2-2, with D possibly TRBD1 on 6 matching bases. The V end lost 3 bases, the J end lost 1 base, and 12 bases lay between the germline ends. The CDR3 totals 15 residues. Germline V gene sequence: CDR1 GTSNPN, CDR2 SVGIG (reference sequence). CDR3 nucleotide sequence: TGTGCCTGGAGCATTAACAGGGTGAACACCGGGGAGCTGTTTTTT. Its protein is CAWSINRVNTGELFF.

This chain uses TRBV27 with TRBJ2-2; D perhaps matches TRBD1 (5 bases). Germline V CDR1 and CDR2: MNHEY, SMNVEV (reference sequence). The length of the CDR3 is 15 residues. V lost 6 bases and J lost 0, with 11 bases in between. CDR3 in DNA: TGTGCCAGCAGCTTACAGGTGTCGAACACCGGGGAGCTGTTTTTT. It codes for CASSLQVSNTGELFF.

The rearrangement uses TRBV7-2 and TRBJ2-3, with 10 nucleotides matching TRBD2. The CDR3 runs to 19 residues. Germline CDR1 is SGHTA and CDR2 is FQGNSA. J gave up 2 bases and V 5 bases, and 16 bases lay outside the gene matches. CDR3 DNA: TGTGCCAGCAGCCACTTAGGTCCTAGCGGGAGTACCATCACAGATACGCAGTATTTT. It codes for CASSHLGPSGSTITDTQYF.

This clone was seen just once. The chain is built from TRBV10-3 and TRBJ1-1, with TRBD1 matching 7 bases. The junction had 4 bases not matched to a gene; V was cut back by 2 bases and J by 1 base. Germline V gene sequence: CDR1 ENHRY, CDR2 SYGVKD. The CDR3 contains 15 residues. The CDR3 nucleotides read TGTGCCATCAGTGAGAGACAGGGCACGAACACTGAAGCTTTCTTT. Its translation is CAISERQGTNTEAFF.

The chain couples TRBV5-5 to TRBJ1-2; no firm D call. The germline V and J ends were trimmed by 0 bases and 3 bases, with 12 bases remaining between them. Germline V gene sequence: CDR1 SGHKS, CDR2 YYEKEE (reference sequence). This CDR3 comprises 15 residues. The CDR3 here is CASSLAGKADYGYTF. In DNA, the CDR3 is TGTGCCAGCAGCTTGGCCGGGAAGGCGGACTATGGCTACACCTTC. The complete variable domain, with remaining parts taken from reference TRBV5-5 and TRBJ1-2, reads DAGVTQSPTHLIKTRGQQVTLRCSPISGHKSVSWYQQVLGQGPQFIFQYYEKEERGRGNFPDRFSARQFPNYSSELNVNALLLGDSALYLCASSLAGKADYGYTFGSGTRLTVV.

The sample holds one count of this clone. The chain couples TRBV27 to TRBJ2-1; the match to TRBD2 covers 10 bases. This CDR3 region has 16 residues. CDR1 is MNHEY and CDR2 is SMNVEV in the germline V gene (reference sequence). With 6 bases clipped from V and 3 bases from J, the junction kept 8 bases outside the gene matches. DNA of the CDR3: TGTGCCAGCAGCCGATTTTCTAGCGGGAGCTACAATGAGCAGTTCTTC. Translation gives CASSRFSSGSYNEQFF.

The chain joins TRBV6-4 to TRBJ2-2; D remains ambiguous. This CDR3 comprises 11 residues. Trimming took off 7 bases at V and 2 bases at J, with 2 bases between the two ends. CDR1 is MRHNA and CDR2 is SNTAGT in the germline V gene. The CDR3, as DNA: TGTGCCAGCACTAACACCGGGGAGCTGTTTTTT. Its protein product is CASTNTGELFF.

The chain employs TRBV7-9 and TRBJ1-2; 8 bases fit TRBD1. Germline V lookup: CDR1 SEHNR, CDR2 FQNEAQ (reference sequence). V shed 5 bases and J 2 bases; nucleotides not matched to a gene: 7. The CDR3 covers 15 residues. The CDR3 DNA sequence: TGTGCCAGCAGCCCCCGGGACAGGAGGAACTATGGCTACACCTTC. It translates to CASSPRDRRNYGYTF.

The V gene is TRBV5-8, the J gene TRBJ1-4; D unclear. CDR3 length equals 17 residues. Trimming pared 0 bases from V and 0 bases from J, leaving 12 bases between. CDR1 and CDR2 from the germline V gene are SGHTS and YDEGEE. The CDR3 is CASSLGRRSTTNEKLFF. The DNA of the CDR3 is TGTGCCAGCAGCTTGGGACGGAGAAGTACAACTAATGAAAAACTGTTTTTT.

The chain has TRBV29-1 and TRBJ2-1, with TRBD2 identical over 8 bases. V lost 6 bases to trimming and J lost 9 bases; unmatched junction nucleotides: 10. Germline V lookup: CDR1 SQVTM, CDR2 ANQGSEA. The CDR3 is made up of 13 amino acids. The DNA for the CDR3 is TGCAGCGTCGTGGGAGCGGGAGCGGGTGAGCAGTTCTTC. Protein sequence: CSVVGAGAGEQFF.

The CDR3 here is CASGLAIGDFSGNTIYF. CDR3 sequence (DNA): TGTGCTAGTGGTTTGGCAATTGGGGACTTCTCTGGAAACACCATATATTTT. V usage is TRBV12-5 and J usage is TRBJ1-3; a weak D match, TRBD1 (5 bases). The CDR3 sequence is 17 residues long. V lost 1 base and J lost 0, with 13 bases in between. Germline CDR1 and CDR2: LGHNT and FRNRAP.

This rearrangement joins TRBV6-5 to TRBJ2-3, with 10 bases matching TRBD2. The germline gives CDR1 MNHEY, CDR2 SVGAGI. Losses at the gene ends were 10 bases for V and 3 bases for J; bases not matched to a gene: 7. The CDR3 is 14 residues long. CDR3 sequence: CATSAGGRTDTQYF. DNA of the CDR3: TGTGCCACCTCAGCGGGGGGGCGGACAGATACGCAGTATTTT.

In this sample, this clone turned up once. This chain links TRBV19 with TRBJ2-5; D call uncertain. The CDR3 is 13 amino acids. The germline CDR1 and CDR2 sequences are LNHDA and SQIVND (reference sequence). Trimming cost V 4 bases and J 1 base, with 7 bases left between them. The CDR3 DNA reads TGTGCCAGTAGTAGGCAGGCCCAAGAGACCCAGTACTTC. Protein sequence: CASSRQAQETQYF.

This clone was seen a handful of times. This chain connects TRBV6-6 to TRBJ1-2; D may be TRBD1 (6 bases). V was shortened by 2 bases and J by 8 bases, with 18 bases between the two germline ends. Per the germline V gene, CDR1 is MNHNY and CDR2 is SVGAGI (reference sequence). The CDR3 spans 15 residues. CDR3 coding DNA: TGTGCCAGCAGTTACCCCAGACAGGACGGAAGGGGCTACACCTTC. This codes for CASSYPRQDGRGYTF.

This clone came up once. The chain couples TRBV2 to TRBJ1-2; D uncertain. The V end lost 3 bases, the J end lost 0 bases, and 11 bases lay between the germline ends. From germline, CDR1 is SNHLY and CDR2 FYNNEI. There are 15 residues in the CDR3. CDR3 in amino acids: CASSDAAGPNYGYTF. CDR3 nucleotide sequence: TGTGCCAGCAGTGATGCAGCAGGCCCTAACTATGGCTACACCTTC.

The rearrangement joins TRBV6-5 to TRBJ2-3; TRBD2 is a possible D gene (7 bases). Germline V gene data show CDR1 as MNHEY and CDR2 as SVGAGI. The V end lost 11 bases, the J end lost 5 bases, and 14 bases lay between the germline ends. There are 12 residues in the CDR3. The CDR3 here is CAGGGPEDTQYF. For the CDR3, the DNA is TGTGCCGGGGGGGGGCCGGAAGATACGCAGTATTTT.

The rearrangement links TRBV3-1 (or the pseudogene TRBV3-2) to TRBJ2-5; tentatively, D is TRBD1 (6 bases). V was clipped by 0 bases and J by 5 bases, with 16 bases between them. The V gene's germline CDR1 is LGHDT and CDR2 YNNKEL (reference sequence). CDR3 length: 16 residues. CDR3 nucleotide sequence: TGTGCCAGCAGCCAAGAGGGTGGGGGCGCGTGGGAGACCCAGTACTTC. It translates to CASSQEGGGAWETQYF.

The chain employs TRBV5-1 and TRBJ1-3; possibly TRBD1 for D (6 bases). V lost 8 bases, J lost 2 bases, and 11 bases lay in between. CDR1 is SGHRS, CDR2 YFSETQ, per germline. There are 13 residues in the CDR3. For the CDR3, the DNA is TGCGCCAGTAAAACAGGGACTGGAAACACCATATATTTT. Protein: CASKTGTGNTIYF.

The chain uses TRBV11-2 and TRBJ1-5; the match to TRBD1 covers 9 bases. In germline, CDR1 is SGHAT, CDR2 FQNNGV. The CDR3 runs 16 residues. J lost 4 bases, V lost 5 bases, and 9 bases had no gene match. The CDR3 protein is CASSLASGTGNQPQHF. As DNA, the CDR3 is TGTGCCAGCAGCCTTGCCTCCGGGACAGGGAATCAGCCCCAGCATTTT.